This T cell receptor (beta chain) was documented in a study of graft-versus-host responses after intestinal transplantation. As for this clone: What it recognizes is unknown.

Data came from immunoSEQ multiplex PCR; TCRdb stores just in-frame clones and leaves some out. The repertoire includes about 88,000 clones, roughly 90% of them detected once, and under 0.4% sits in the top ten. The CDR3 length is 11 residues. Between the trimmed V and J ends, which lost 6 bases and 5 bases, there was a span of 10 bases. Germline V gene lookup returns CDR1 DFQATT and CDR2 SNEGSKA (reference sequence). The V gene is TRBV20-1, the J gene TRBJ2-5; D perhaps matches TRBD1 (5 bases). The clonotype originates from a human donor who was the organ donor for an intestinal transplant. Sequencing used unstimulated CD4+ T cells sorted from spleen or lymph node cells, obtained before transplant. CDR3 DNA sequence: TGCAGTGCACGGTCAGGGGAGACCCAGTACTTC. Translating gives CSARSGETQYF.